The 19 T cell receptor beta chains below all came from one sample that was sequenced in a study of regulatory T cells in long-lasting Graves disease. Specified time point: persistent/refractory GD, antithyroid drugs over 5 years with positive TRAb. RNA isolated from PBMCs was used to make the TCR library. Arm-PCR with iRepertoire HTBI primers amplified the CDR3 regions for these TCR beta libraries. MiXCR was run by TCRdb on the multiplex PCR reads, yielding one entry per CDR3 protein. The sample yields 400,000 to 500,000 distinct CDR3 sequences, 21% seen once. The sample here was peripheral blood mononuclear cells (PBMCs), taken when the disease was refractory, from a patient treated with antithyroid drugs. These TCRs come from a female donor with Graves disease.

There are many counts of this clonotype. The rearrangement joins TRBV7-2 to TRBJ2-7, with D unclear. CDR3 length: 14 residues. Germline values: CDR1 SGHTA, CDR2 FQGNSA. Trimming pared 5 bases from V and 1 base from J, leaving 12 bases between. The CDR3 region has the DNA TGTGCCAGCAGCCTCCTGGCATCTTCCTACGAGCAGTACTTC. This sequence encodes CASSLLASSYEQYF. The whole variable domain, filled in from reference TRBV7-2 and TRBJ2-7, reads GAGVSQSPSNKVTEKGKDVELRCDPISGHTALYWYRQSLGQGLEFLIYFQGNSAPDKSGLPSDRFSAERTGGSVSTLTIQRTQQEDSAVYLCASSLLASSYEQYFGPGTRLTVT.

This clonotype has only a few counts. The chain recombines TRBV20-1 with TRBJ1-2; D gene unclear. V was clipped by 2 bases and J by 8 bases, with 18 bases between them. Looked up from germline, CDR1 is DFQATT and CDR2 is SNEGSKA (reference sequence). The CDR3 has 14 amino acids. The CDR3 nucleotides read TGCAGTGCTAGACCTCCGGACGGGGATGGCGGCTACACCTTC. Its translation is CSARPPDGDGGYTF.

This clonotype was found many times. The J gene is TRBJ2-4, the V gene TRBV28; TRBD2 matches at 7 bases. The CDR3 consists of 16 residues. Germline V gives CDR1 MDHEN, CDR2 SYDVKM. V trimming: 6 bases; J trimming: 1 base; junction bases outside the gene matches: 9. In DNA, the CDR3 is TGTGCCAGCAGCTCAGCGGGACCCGGGGCCAAAAACATTCAGTACTTC. Translating it yields CASSSAGPGAKNIQYF.

This clonotype was seen a few times. The V gene is TRBV5-8, the J gene TRBJ2-7; D is possibly TRBD2 (6 bases). Per the germline V gene, CDR1 is SGHTS and CDR2 is YDEGEE. This CDR3 contains 15 residues. The V gene lost 0 bases and the J gene lost 3 bases, with 13 bases spanning the gap. The CDR3 sequence is CASSLGDLGVYEQYF. CDR3 DNA sequence: TGTGCCAGCAGCTTGGGGGACTTAGGGGTCTACGAGCAGTACTTC. Combining the CDR3 with reference TRBV5-8 and TRBJ2-7 gives the whole variable domain EAGVTQSPTHLIKTRGQQATLRCSPISGHTSVYWYQQALGLGLQFLLWYDEGEERNRGNFPPRFSGRQFPNYSSELNVNALELEDSALYLCASSLGDLGVYEQYFGPGTRLTVT.

The J gene is TRBJ1-1, the V gene TRBV5-1, with unresolved D. The germline gives CDR1 SGHRS, CDR2 YFSETQ. CDR3 length equals 12 residues. Trimming left V 7 bases short and J 4 bases short, with 11 bases between. The CDR3 protein is CASGWGSTEAFF. CDR3 sequence (DNA): TGCGCCAGCGGATGGGGTAGCACTGAAGCTTTCTTT.

Here the CDR3 reads CASSEFQYNSPLHF. The CDR3 DNA sequence: TGTGCCAGCAGTGAATTCCAGTATAATTCACCCCTCCACTTT. The chain is built from TRBV6-2 or TRBV6-3 and TRBJ1-6; the D is unclear. Trimming took off 5 bases at V and 4 bases at J, with 9 bases between the two ends. The CDR3 has 14 amino acids. The germline V gene encodes CDR1 MNHEY and CDR2 SVGEGT.

V gene TRBV7-9 combines with J gene TRBJ2-1; 7 nucleotides match TRBD2. J gave up 8 bases and V 9 bases, and 13 bases lay outside the gene matches. The CDR3 sequence is 14 residues long. Germline V gene data show CDR1 as SEHNR and CDR2 as FQNEAQ (reference sequence). For the CDR3, the DNA is TGTGCCAGTAGTCCCATGCGGGAGATTGATGAGCAGTTCTTC. Its protein is CASSPMREIDEQFF.

Concerning this clonotype: With only one base between it and a far larger clone, this is likely a read error. V usage is TRBV12-3 or TRBV12-4 and J usage is TRBJ1-4; tentatively, D is TRBD1 (5 bases). There are 14 residues in the CDR3. Trimming removed 3 bases from V and 13 bases from J, with 18 bases in between. The CDR3 region is CASSFSGRSERLFF. CDR3 in DNA: TGTGCCAGCAGTTTTTCGGGGCGCAGTGAGAGACTGTTTTTT.

This chain uses TRBV19 with TRBJ1-3; D unresolved. The ends were cut back, 5 bases at V and 2 bases at J, with 16 bases in the middle. Germline loops: CDR1 LNHDA, CDR2 SQIVND (reference sequence). The CDR3 extends over 16 amino acids. This CDR3 is CASSPKNLQTGNTIYF. CDR3 nucleotides: TGTGCCAGTAGTCCGAAAAATTTACAGACTGGAAACACCATATATTTT.

The sample holds many counts of this clonotype. V gene TRBV6-1 combines with J gene TRBJ2-7; D is perhaps TRBD1 or TRBD2 (5 bases each). The V gene lost 8 bases and the J gene lost 2 bases, with 16 bases spanning the gap. The CDR3 length is 14 residues. The germline V gene has CDR1 MNHNS and CDR2 SASEGT. Written as DNA, the CDR3 is TGTGCCAGCGCCTCCGGGACGGCCACCTACGAGCAGTACTTC. It codes for CASASGTATYEQYF.

This rearrangement joins TRBV5-1 to TRBJ2-7; D might be TRBD2 (5 bases). V was pared by 4 bases and J by 2 bases, with 16 bases between. Germline V lookup: CDR1 SGHRS, CDR2 YFSETQ. This CDR3 contains 15 residues. This CDR3 is CASSPGVAGTYEQYF. The CDR3 region has the DNA TGCGCCAGCAGCCCCGGGGTGGCAGGAACCTACGAGCAGTACTTC.

This clonotype has just a few counts. The J gene is TRBJ2-3, the V gene TRBV3-1, with D tentatively TRBD1 or TRBD2 (5 bases each). The germline V gene encodes CDR1 LGHDT and CDR2 YNNKEL (reference sequence). V lost 5 bases, J lost 0 bases, and 12 bases lay in between. The length of the CDR3 is 15 residues. CDR3 DNA sequence: TGTGCCAGCAGCGCCCACAGGACTAGCACAGATACGCAGTATTTT. Amino acid sequence: CASSAHRTSTDTQYF.

This clonotype was seen ten or more times. This chain joins TRBV12-3 or TRBV12-4 and TRBJ2-2; 9 bases align to TRBD1. The CDR3 spans 14 residues. Trimming removed 7 bases from V and 5 bases from J; junction bases left unmatched: 5. The CDR3 reads CASMDRGGTGELFF. The CDR3 DNA reads as TGTGCCAGCATGGACAGGGGTGGAACCGGGGAGCTGTTTTTT.

This clonotype was seen ten or more times. The rearrangement uses TRBV11-2 and TRBJ2-5; weak D call: TRBD2 (6 bases). Per germline, CDR1 SGHAT and CDR2 FQNNGV. The ends were cut back, 1 base at V and 2 bases at J, with 14 bases in the middle. The CDR3 has 16 residues. The CDR3: CASSLGVGSRQETQYF. The CDR3 region has the DNA TGTGCCAGCAGCTTAGGAGTCGGGAGTCGACAAGAGACCCAGTACTTC.

About this clonotype: Just one base apart from a much larger clone, this may be a read error. The conserved final phenylalanine or tryptophan is absent from the CDR3, which likely points to a read error. CDR3 region: CASSLGPDRDTEAFS. As DNA, the CDR3 is TGTGCCAGCAGTTTAGGCCCGGACAGGGACACTGAAGCTTTCTCT. The chain recombines TRBV12-3 or TRBV12-4 with TRBJ1-1, with 8 bases that match TRBD1. The CDR3 has 15 amino acids. J gave up 3 bases and V 1 base, and 4 bases lay outside the gene matches.

This clonotype was found many times. The chain links TRBV3-1 to TRBJ1-2; D gene ambiguous. The CDR3 length is 14 residues. Germline CDR1 reads LGHDT; CDR2 reads YNNKEL (reference sequence). V was clipped by 0 bases and J by 2 bases, with 7 bases between them. CDR3 amino acids: CASSQDQRNYGYTF. DNA for the CDR3: TGTGCCAGCAGCCAAGATCAACGAAACTATGGCTACACCTTC. Complete variable domain (other parts from reference TRBV3-1 and TRBJ1-2): DTAVSQTPKYLVTQMGNDKSIKCEQNLGHDTMYWYKQDSKKFLKIMFSYNNKELIINETVPNRFSPKSPDKAHLNLHINSLELGDSAVYFCASSQDQRNYGYTFGSGTRLTVV.

The chain joins TRBV20-1 to TRBJ1-5; D gene uncertain. The germline V gene has CDR1 DFQATT and CDR2 SNEGSKA (reference sequence). The CDR3 sequence is 12 residues long. V was cut by 6 bases and J by 6 bases, with 12 bases left in between. The CDR3 DNA reads as TGCAGTGCCAGACTGGGAACTCAGCCCCAGCATTTT. Translated: CSARLGTQPQHF.

This clonotype was recorded many times. The chain uses TRBV3-1 and TRBJ2-2, with 7 nucleotides matching TRBD2. CDR1 is LGHDT, CDR2 YNNKEL, per germline (reference sequence). V gave up 6 bases and J gave up 7 bases; unmatched junction bases: 8. The CDR3 contains 14 residues. The CDR3 protein is CASRARERDGELFF. The CDR3 DNA reads TGTGCCAGCAGAGCTAGGGAGCGGGACGGGGAGCTGTTTTTT.

To note about this clonotype: The CDR3 carries no conserved terminal phenylalanine or tryptophan, so it likely arises from a read error. The chain couples TRBV5-1 to TRBJ2-7, with D possibly TRBD1 on 5 matching bases. Trimming shortened V by 0 bases and J by 3 bases, and 13 bases separated the two germline ends. From germline, CDR1 is SGHRS and CDR2 YFSETQ. The CDR3 totals 15 residues. CDR3 nucleotide sequence: TGCGCCAGCAGCTTGGTTCCAGGGATCGACTACGAGCAGTACTCC. Amino acids: CASSLVPGIDYEQYS.